These 14 T cell receptor beta chains were sequenced from one sample in a study of shared clonotypes between healthy human individuals. The repertoire was sequenced with immunoSEQ multiplex PCR; TCRdb's copy has only in-frame clones and lacks some. The data show about 470,000 clones, roughly 83% seen once. Sample: PBMCs. Source of these receptors: a woman in her forties in good health. Some clones in this sample may be carry-over from other donors' samples.

The chain uses TRBV4-1 and TRBJ1-5, with 9 bases lining up with TRBD1. Germline CDR1 is MGHRA and CDR2 is YSYEKL. This CDR3 is 17 amino acids long. V was pared by 11 bases and J by 2 bases, with 16 bases of the junction left unmatched. CDR3 region: CAAPVPGQGVRNQPQHF. CDR3 in DNA: TGCGCCGCTCCGGTCCCGGGACAGGGAGTGCGCAATCAGCCCCAGCATTTT.

The chain uses TRBV6-1 and TRBJ1-1, with a weak D call TRBD1 (6 bases). The CDR3 runs to 13 residues. CDR1 and CDR2 from the germline V gene are MNHNS and SASEGT. Between the trimmed V and J ends, which lost 7 bases and 5 bases, there was a span of 14 bases. CDR3 coding DNA: TGTGCCAGCAATCCGGGGGGCTGGACTGAAGCTTTCTTT. Residues: CASNPGGWTEAFF.

This clone came up a few times. The rearrangement links TRBV7-9 to TRBJ1-2; D call uncertain. V lost 2 bases to trimming and J lost 0 bases, with 4 bases between them. This CDR3 contains 13 residues. Germline V gives CDR1 SEHNR, CDR2 FQNEAQ (reference sequence). CDR3 sequence (DNA): TGTGCCAGCAGCTTATCAGCTAACTATGGCTACACCTTC. Protein: CASSLSANYGYTF.

This chain uses TRBV6-5 with TRBJ2-7; D not resolved. V was trimmed by 8 bases and J by 1 base, leaving 9 bases between them. This CDR3 is built from 12 residues. Germline CDR1 reads MNHEY; CDR2 reads SVGAGI. CDR3 nucleotides: TGTGCCAGCCAGACCCATTCCTACGAGCAGTACTTC. The encoded protein is CASQTHSYEQYF.

The chain uses TRBV29-1 and TRBJ2-7; D might be TRBD2 (6 bases). The CDR3 runs 13 residues. V was shortened by 4 bases and J by 6 bases, with 16 bases between the two germline ends. Germline loops: CDR1 SQVTM, CDR2 ANQGSEA. CDR3 bases: TGCAGCGTTGGGTTGACTAGAGGTACCGAGCAGTACTTC. This gives the protein CSVGLTRGTEQYF.

The V call is TRBV14, the J call TRBJ1-1; D gene uncertain. The CDR3 length is 11 residues. Between the trimmed V and J ends, which lost 1 base and 5 bases, there was a span of 2 bases. The germline CDR1 and CDR2 sequences are SGHDN and FVKESK. CDR3 sequence (DNA): TGTGCCAGCAGCCAAGGGACTGAAGCTTTCTTT. It translates to CASSQGTEAFF.

The CDR3 loop reads CASRRPLSSYEQYF. The CDR3 DNA is TGTGCCAGCAGGCGGCCTCTCAGCTCCTACGAGCAGTACTTC. The chain uses TRBV28 and TRBJ2-7; the D is unclear. V dropped 6 bases and J dropped 0 bases, with 12 bases sitting between them. The CDR3 has 14 residues. Germline V gene lookup returns CDR1 MDHEN and CDR2 SYDVKM.

This clone came up a few times. The chain joins TRBV29-1 to TRBJ1-6, with D unclear. Trimming left V 6 bases short and J 5 bases short, with 14 bases between. CDR3 length: 14 amino acids. The germline gives CDR1 SQVTM, CDR2 ANQGSEA. The chain's CDR3 is CSVRTNRDNSPLHF. CDR3 sequence (DNA): TGCAGCGTCCGAACTAACAGAGATAATTCACCCCTCCACTTT.

On this clone: Other DNA sequences of this sample code for an identical CDR3. The chain carries TRBV20-1 and TRBJ1-2; the D gene is possibly TRBD1 (5 bases). V was pared by 4 bases and J by 4 bases, with 7 bases between. The CDR3 totals 11 residues. The V gene's germline CDR1 is DFQATT and CDR2 SNEGSKA (reference sequence). The DNA for the CDR3 is TGCAGTGCTACCGGGGGCTATGGCTACACCTTC. Translation gives CSATGGYGYTF.

This clone was found many times. The chain carries TRBV11-3 and TRBJ1-5, with D unresolved. Germline V lookup: CDR1 SGHNT, CDR2 YENEEA. The V gene lost 1 base and the J gene lost 4 bases, with 5 bases spanning the gap. The CDR3 is 13 amino acids. Here the CDR3 reads CASSLVRNQPQHF. The CDR3 DNA reads TGTGCCAGCAGCTTAGTCCGGAATCAGCCCCAGCATTTT.

This sequence joins TRBV6-1 and TRBJ2-7; 10 nucleotides match TRBD2. V lost 6 bases to trimming and J lost 3 bases; unmatched junction nucleotides: 2. The CDR3 sequence is 13 residues long. Germline values: CDR1 MNHNS, CDR2 SASEGT. Here the CDR3 DNA reads TGTGCCAGCAGGGCTAGCGGGAGCTACGAGCAGTACTTC. It encodes CASRASGSYEQYF.

The chain joins TRBV5-1 to TRBJ1-1; TRBD1 matches at 8 bases. V dropped 5 bases and J dropped 0; count of bases not matched to a gene: 9. The germline V gene has CDR1 SGHRS and CDR2 YFSETQ. The CDR3 contains 16 residues. CDR3 region: CASRNGQGGMNTEAFF. The CDR3 DNA is TGCGCCAGCAGGAACGGACAGGGAGGCATGAACACTGAAGCTTTCTTT.

This clone was seen only a few times. The chain couples TRBV6-1 to TRBJ1-2; D remains unclear. The CDR3 runs to 15 residues. V was cut by 1 base and J by 7 bases, with 16 bases left in between. The germline V gene encodes CDR1 MNHNS and CDR2 SASEGT. The DNA for the CDR3 is TGTGCCAGCAGTGAAGGCCGCGTCATGGGCCCTGGCTACACCTTC. It encodes CASSEGRVMGPGYTF.

V is TRBV7-2 and J is TRBJ2-7; D not resolved. V was clipped by 5 bases and J by 8 bases, with 16 bases between them. This CDR3 has 13 amino acids. Germline CDR1 and CDR2: SGHTA and FQGNSA. CDR3 nucleotides: TGTGCCAGCAGCCCTGCGTTTCGCATGCAGCAGTACTTC. It codes for CASSPAFRMQQYF.